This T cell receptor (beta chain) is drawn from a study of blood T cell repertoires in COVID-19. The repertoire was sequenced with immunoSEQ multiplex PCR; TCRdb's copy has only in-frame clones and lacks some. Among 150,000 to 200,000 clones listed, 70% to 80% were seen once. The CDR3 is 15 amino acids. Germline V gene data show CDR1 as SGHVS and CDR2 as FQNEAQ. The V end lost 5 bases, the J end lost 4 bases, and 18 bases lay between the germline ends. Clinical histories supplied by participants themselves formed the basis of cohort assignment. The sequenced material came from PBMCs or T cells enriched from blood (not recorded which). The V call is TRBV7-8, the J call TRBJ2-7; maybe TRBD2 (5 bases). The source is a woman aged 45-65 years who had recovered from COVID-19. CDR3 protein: CASSGPSGSGYEQYF. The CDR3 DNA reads TGTGCCAGCAGCGGGCCCTCTGGGAGTGGATACGAGCAGTACTTC.